The 11 T cell receptor beta chains below come from one sample, sequenced in a study of blood T cell repertoires in COVID-19. Measured with immunoSEQ multiplex PCR; TCRdb has only the in-frame clones, and not every one. The sample lists about 200,000 clones; about 91% were seen once. The sequencing sample was made of PBMCs or T cells enriched from blood (not recorded which). Receptor source: a woman aged 40 to 50 with acute COVID-19.

V usage is TRBV6-6 and J usage is TRBJ1-1; 11 nucleotides align to TRBD1. The CDR3 covers 13 residues. Germline values: CDR1 MNHNY, CDR2 SVGAGI (reference sequence). V gave up 3 bases and J gave up 8 bases; unmatched junction bases: 2. DNA for the CDR3: TGTGCCAGCAGTTATGGGGACAGGGGGGAAGCTTTCTTT. It specifies CASSYGDRGEAFF.

The chain combines TRBV7-8 with TRBJ1-6; TRBD1 aligns across 9 bases. Germline V gives CDR1 SGHVS, CDR2 FQNEAQ. With V trimmed by 2 bases and J by 11 bases, 1 base remained unmatched. This CDR3 comprises 13 residues. CDR3 DNA sequence: TGTGCCAGCAGCTTAACAGGGGGCGCACCCCTCCACTTT. Translated, it gives CASSLTGGAPLHF.

The rearrangement uses TRBV18 and TRBJ2-3; D remains unclear. Germline CDR1 KGHSH, CDR2 LQKENI. CDR3 length: 15 residues. The V gene lost 5 bases and the J gene lost 6 bases, with 18 bases spanning the gap. CDR3 DNA: TGTGCCAGCTCAGCCTCCCCGGAGATATCGGATACGCAGTATTTT. This codes for CASSASPEISDTQYF.

The V and J genes are TRBV5-1 and TRBJ2-3, with 9 bases identical to TRBD2. This CDR3 spans 17 amino acids. Per germline, CDR1 SGHRS and CDR2 YFSETQ. V was clipped by 0 bases and J by 0 bases; unmatched bases: 5. The CDR3 loop is CASSLASGAPSTDTQYF. The CDR3 DNA is TGCGCCAGCAGCTTGGCTAGCGGGGCCCCTAGCACAGATACGCAGTATTTT.

In its sample, this clone was seen a few times. This chain links TRBV3-1 (or the pseudogene TRBV3-2) with TRBJ2-1; weak D call: TRBD2 (5 bases). V shed 4 bases and J shed 4 bases, with 14 bases lying between them. CDR3 length: 15 residues. Germline V gene data show CDR1 as LGHDT and CDR2 as YNNKEL (reference sequence). The CDR3: CASSRIGGIYNEQFF. The CDR3, as DNA: TGTGCCAGCAGCCGAATAGGAGGAATTTACAATGAGCAGTTCTTC.

Only one count was recorded for this clone. The V call is TRBV6-2 or TRBV6-3, the J call TRBJ2-6; tentative D call: TRBD2 (6 bases). The germline gives CDR1 MNHEY, CDR2 SVGEGT. V lost 2 bases to trimming and J lost 1 base, with 15 bases between them. This CDR3 spans 18 amino acids. CDR3 loop: CASSYTAGPTSGANVLTF. The CDR3 DNA reads TGTGCCAGCAGTTACACAGCGGGCCCAACATCTGGGGCCAACGTCCTGACTTTC.

The chain recombines TRBV9 with TRBJ1-2; TRBD1 matches 7 bases. The J segment lost 5 bases and the V segment lost 0 bases, leaving 7 bases of the junction unmatched. CDR3 length equals 15 residues. Germline loops: CDR1 SGDLS, CDR2 YYNGEE. The CDR3 loop reads CASSVGSTGEYGYTF. The CDR3 DNA reads TGTGCCAGCAGCGTAGGGTCCACAGGGGAATATGGCTACACCTTC.

The genes are TRBV29-1 and TRBJ2-1, with D maybe TRBD1 (5 bases). CDR3 length: 15 residues. V lost 1 base, J lost 9 bases, and 19 bases lay in between. Germline assignment: CDR1 SQVTM and CDR2 ANQGSEA. The CDR3 coding sequence is TGCAGCGTTGAAGTGGTAGACCAGGGAACTACTGAGCAGTTCTTC. Translated: CSVEVVDQGTTEQFF.

This chain joins TRBV4-2 and TRBJ2-3; D may be TRBD2 (6 bases). V lost 2 bases and J 6 bases, leaving 24 bases between the germline ends. The CDR3 spans 18 residues. The germline gives CDR1 LGHNA, CDR2 YNFKEQ. The CDR3 coding sequence is TGTGCCAGCAGCCAACCTCTGCGGGACTGGAGGGGTCGGGATACGCAGTATTTT. Translated, it gives CASSQPLRDWRGRDTQYF.

The chain links TRBV20-1 to TRBJ1-6; D is possibly TRBD1 (5 bases). V was trimmed by 3 bases and J by 7 bases, leaving 13 bases between them. The CDR3 length is 14 residues. The germline CDR1 and CDR2 sequences are DFQATT and SNEGSKA (reference sequence). In DNA form, the CDR3 reads TGCAGTGCTAGTCCAGGGATGATAAATTCACCCCTCCACTTT. It encodes CSASPGMINSPLHF.

The rearrangement links TRBV6-2 or TRBV6-3 to TRBJ2-2; 9 bases are shared with TRBD1. CDR1 and CDR2 (germline): MNHEY, SVGEGT. This CDR3 spans 15 amino acids. V shed 6 bases, J shed 5 bases, and the junction held 7 bases outside the gene matches. The CDR3 loop reads CASSVGTGRTGELFF. Here the CDR3 DNA reads TGTGCCAGCAGCGTGGGGACAGGGAGAACCGGGGAGCTGTTTTTT.